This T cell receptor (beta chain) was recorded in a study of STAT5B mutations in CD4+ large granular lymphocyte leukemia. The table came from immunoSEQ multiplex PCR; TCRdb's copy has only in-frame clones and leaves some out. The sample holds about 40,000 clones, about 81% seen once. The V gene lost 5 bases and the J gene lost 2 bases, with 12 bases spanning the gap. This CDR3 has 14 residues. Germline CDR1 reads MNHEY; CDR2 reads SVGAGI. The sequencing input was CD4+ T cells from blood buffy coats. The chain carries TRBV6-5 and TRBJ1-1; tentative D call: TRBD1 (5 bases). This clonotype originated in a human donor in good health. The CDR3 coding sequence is TGTGCCAGCAGTCCGGACAAGTTTAACACTGAAGCTTTCTTT. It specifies CASSPDKFNTEAFF.